This is a list of T cell receptor beta chains from one sample in a study of identical twins. TCRdb re-derived calls from the 5' RACE reads in MiXCR, one entry per CDR3 protein. Of around 490,000 distinct CDR3 sequences in the sample, approximately 16% were seen once. These data also formed part of another study, on yellow fever vaccine responses in identical twins.

Sequencing was carried out using CD4+ T cells sorted from blood. The receptors originated from a woman younger than 35 in good health. CDR3s leave out the opening cysteine and the closing phenylalanine or tryptophan. Each record gives: CDR3 protein, V gene.

ASRPANLGGLETQY,TRBV7-2
ASSPVYNSPLH,TRBV27
ASSSQAFEGLDTQY,TRBV11-2
ASTTSPRGNTIY,TRBV12-3/TRBV12-4
ASSWSGGIAKNIQY,TRBV5-1
SARDQGGMNTEAF,TRBV20-1
ASSPRTGLF,TRBV28
ASSQDRGTSGRRDTQY,TRBV3-1
ATREQGNMNTEAF,TRBV5-1
ASSSLGASGANVLT,TRBV11-2
ASSLSGGGPSSYNEQF,TRBV28
SVEDRADTQY,TRBV29-1
ASRDSLTDTQY,TRBV12-3/TRBV12-4
SVLPRGTGPRYGYT,TRBV29-1
ASRSSGREETQY,TRBV3-1
SARTSGTYEQY,TRBV20-1
ASGLGVDRTEAF,TRBV12-5
ASSQGVDLRSDTQY,TRBV3-1
ASWENNEQF,TRBV11-2
ASSFSVAGVRTKNIQY,TRBV28
SARTGGSYNEQF,TRBV20-1
ASSRQLAPNNEQF,TRBV4-2
ASSSLQGKETQY,TRBV27
ASSLGGTGYGNEQF,TRBV5-1
SASGPPPDTQY,TRBV20-1
AISQEETQY,TRBV10-3
SAIRLAGIDTQY,TRBV20-1
SVKLAGEQY,TRBV29-1
SARDTGIGYNEQF,TRBV20-1
ASSFADFRGNYGYT,TRBV28
ASSRRGQLGDQPQH,TRBV28
SVEDSGYNEKLF,TRBV29-1
ATGGLAGGTDTQY,TRBV24-1
ASTLAPRNNQPQH,TRBV12-3/TRBV12-4
ASSLGWGVNQPQH,TRBV7-2
ASKKRGQLNTEAF,TRBV12-3/TRBV12-4
SVFSPSKDTKNIQY,TRBV20-1
ASSPRTGESYNEQF,TRBV28
ASSSGTSGSFVQF,TRBV7-9
ASGLVQSLNEQF,TRBV12-5
ASTSGGAGTDNEQF,TRBV28
ASSGNSGGVTYNEQF,TRBV6-1